The clone carrying this TCR beta chain was found a few times. What it binds is not known. This sample was taken from a study of response to subunit inactivated influenza vaccine. Study-wide results and limits: T cells newly recruited by each seasonal influenza vaccination are few, the authors suggested.

The V and J ends lost 3 bases and 3 bases respectively, with 10 bases between them. This CDR3 is 14 amino acids long. Germline V gene sequence: CDR1 SGHRS, CDR2 YFSETQ. TCRdb analysed the RT-PCR reads with MiXCR anew, one entry per CDR3 protein. The data show 400,000 to 550,000 distinct CDR3 sequences, 25% seen once. This chain connects TRBV5-1 to TRBJ1-5; D unresolved. Source: CD4+ T cells sorted from PBMCs, taken 5 days after vaccination. This TCR came from a man in his fifties or sixties who received an inactivated influenza vaccine. The CDR3 DNA follows: TGCGCCAGCAGCTCCGACGGGGACAATCAGCCCCAGCATTTT. It is translated as CASSSDGDNQPQHF.